This T cell receptor beta chain was found in a study of T cells expressing NK-cell markers (dated by TCRdb to 2018 to 2021). Study-level background: Under 10 donors provided sorted CD3+CD56+NKG2C+, CD3+CD56+NKG2C- and CD3+CD56-NKG2C+ T-cell subsets, whose TCR beta-chain repertoires were profiled. Illumina HiSeq 2000/2500, MiSeq or NextSeq was used to sequence libraries as 2 x 150 bp reads. Randomly selected healthy volunteers, three men and five women, were used as the eight sequenced donors. Of the eight sequenced donors, seven were found to be HCMV-seropositive and one was found to be HCMV-seronegative. What the study reported, not specific to this receptor: Whether the expanded NKG2C-expressing T cell clones were specific for HCMV antigens was left unclear. For roughly 6 donors, the dominant CD3+CD56+NKG2C+ clonotypes were among the top 10 CD8+ clonotypes and accounted for about 1.0-7.0% of CD8+ T cells. Those dominant clonotypes were again the most abundant among CD3+CD56-NKG2C+ cells in a handful of donors, at about 28.3-65%.

The cysteine opens and the phenylalanine closes a CDR3 of 14 amino acids. The protein alone is recorded here. The germline V gene encodes CDR1 DFQATT and CDR2 SNEGSKA (reference sequence). Instrument used: Illumina HiSeq 2000. TCR beta cDNA libraries were made by 5'RACE template switching that added a universal primer site and unique molecular identifiers. Priming for cDNA synthesis came from the TCR beta constant segment, and two successive PCR amplification steps followed. The authors' pipeline ran thus. Reads were demultiplexed and grouped by UMI with MIGEC, and clonotypes were assembled and quantified with MiTCR. To exclude erroneous sequences, any TCR cDNA sequence not supported by at least two reads was discarded. Downstream repertoire analysis used the tcR package, and clonotypes were matched across fractions by CDR3 nucleotide sequence plus V segment. VDJmatch was used to annotate antigen specificity against VDJdb, with one amino acid substitution in CDR3 permitted. One entry per CDR3 protein sequence results from the TCRdb reprocessing of the reads, with DNA left out. TCRdb, rather than the study authors, made the V and J calls. The sample's table covers roughly 380,000 distinct CDR3 sequences. The ten largest clones capture 5.2% of the sample.

HCMV-specific IgG was detected in serum with a commercial ELISA kit to determine HCMV serostatus. Peripheral blood mononuclear cells were isolated from blood by Ficoll density gradient centrifugation. Details on this clonotype: It lacks a known antigen.

Sequencing was done on a sample of blood T cells: a sorted CD56 or NKG2C T cell subset, CD4+ or CD8+ T cells, or bulk PBMC T cells (not recorded which). Recombination joined TRBV20-1 with TRBJ2-1; TCRdb lists TRBD1, though no DNA is available to test this call. The sequence was obtained from a man aged 18-69 years in good health. CDR3 sequence: CSAYGGFSYNEQFF.